Listed below are T cell receptor beta chains from one sample, sequenced in a study of graft-versus-host responses after intestinal transplantation. Only in-frame clones appear in the TCRdb table, and some are missing; sequencing was by immunoSEQ multiplex PCR. The sample records over 35,000 clones, about 90% being singletons. The sample in question was PBMCs, obtained around 43 weeks after intestinal transplant. These receptors were collected from a human patient who received an intestinal transplant, so some T cells may come from the graft donor. The CDR3 runs from the conserved cysteine through the conserved F or W. The order of the fields is clone size, J gene, V gene, D gene, CDR3 protein, CDR3 DNA. D genes are given only for firm matches. Clone size is stated in some rows and not others, as once, few, many or a class when expanded.

>-|TRBJ2-7|TRBV11-2|TRBD2
CASSLASGYEQYF
TGTGCCAGCAGCTTAGCTAGCGGCTACGAGCAGTACTTC
>-|TRBJ1-1|TRBV4-1|-
CASRDFRDVNTEAFF
TGCGCCAGCAGGGATTTCAGGGACGTTAACACTGAAGCTTTCTTT
>few|TRBJ2-2|TRBV4-2|-
CASSQDDGRVAGELFF
TGTGCCAGCAGCCAAGATGACGGGAGAGTGGCCGGGGAGCTGTTTTTT
>-|TRBJ2-1|TRBV6-5|TRBD2
CASSPGLAGGSEQFF
TGTGCCAGCAGCCCGGGACTAGCGGGAGGATCAGAGCAGTTCTTC
>-|TRBJ1-1|TRBV6-5|-
CASSPTVVNTEAFF
TGTGCCAGCAGTCCGACGGTAGTGAACACTGAAGCTTTCTTT
>few|TRBJ2-2|TRBV6-6|TRBD1
CASTFTGQMNTGELFF
TGTGCCAGCACATTCACGGGACAGATGAACACCGGGGAGCTGTTTTTT
>-|TRBJ2-1|TRBV15|TRBD2
CATSRGGGPYNEQFF
TGTGCCACCAGCAGAGGCGGGGGTCCCTACAATGAGCAGTTCTTC
>once|TRBJ2-2|TRBV29-1|-
CSVDSPLNTGELFF
TGCAGCGTCGACAGCCCTCTTAACACCGGGGAGCTGTTTTTT
>-|TRBJ1-4|TRBV30|-
CAWDTGGNEKLFF
TGTGCCTGGGATACCGGGGGAAATGAAAAACTGTTTTTT
>-|TRBJ2-7|TRBV6-1|TRBD2
CASSEASSGGAYEQYF
TGTGCCAGCAGTGAAGCATCTAGCGGGGGCGCTTACGAGCAGTACTTC
>-|TRBJ2-7|TRBV6-5|-
CASSYSRGQPPYEQYF
TGTGCCAGCAGTTACTCCCGCGGGCAGCCACCCTACGAGCAGTACTTC
>-|TRBJ1-2|TRBV6-1|TRBD1
CASRGTGTGYGYTF
TGTGCCAGCAGGGGGACCGGGACAGGGTATGGCTACACCTTC
>-|TRBJ2-1|TRBV5-1|-
CASSPEGNEQFF
TGCGCCAGCAGCCCCGAAGGGAATGAGCAGTTCTTC
>-|TRBJ2-7|TRBV7-2|-
CASSRPVSGSEQYF
TGTGCCAGCAGCCGCCCGGTGAGCGGCAGCGAGCAGTACTTC
>-|TRBJ1-2|TRBV19|TRBD1
CASSNSGGRGYTF
TGTGCCAGTAGTAACTCAGGGGGCAGGGGCTACACCTTC
>-|TRBJ2-3|TRBV9|TRBD2
CASSSRTSGGTDTQYF
TGTGCCAGCAGCTCCCGGACTAGCGGGGGCACAGATACGCAGTATTTT
>-|TRBJ2-2|TRBV6-5|-
CASKEGITGELFF
TGTGCCAGCAAAGAGGGGATTACCGGGGAGCTGTTTTTT
>-|TRBJ2-5|TRBV6-6|-
CASSWGLGETQYF
TGTGCCAGCAGTTGGGGTCTCGGGGAGACCCAGTACTTC
>-|TRBJ2-7|TRBV7-9|TRBD2
CASTPLGGAYEQYF
TGTGCCAGCACCCCCTTGGGGGGGGCCTACGAGCAGTACTTC
>once|TRBJ1-6|TRBV6-1|-
CASSEGSPLHF
TGTGCCAGCAGTGAAGGGTCACCCCTCCACTTT
>-|TRBJ2-7|TRBV19|TRBD2
CASSIGLAGYYEQYF
TGTGCCAGTAGTATCGGGCTAGCGGGTTACTACGAGCAGTACTTC
>-|TRBJ2-1|TRBV14|TRBD2
CASSQVSSGVYNEQFF
TGTGCCAGCAGCCAAGTATCCAGCGGGGTCTACAATGAGCAGTTCTTC
>-|TRBJ1-5|TRBV7-2|-
CASSRGPGQPQHF
TGTGCCAGCAGCCGCGGCCCCGGGCAGCCCCAGCATTTT
>-|TRBJ2-7|TRBV28|-
CASSYSATPPYEQYF
TGTGCCAGCAGTTACTCAGCAACCCCGCCCTACGAGCAGTACTTC
>-|TRBJ2-7|TRBV27|TRBD1
CASSLSGTGLYEQYF
TGTGCCAGCAGTTTATCCGGGACAGGACTCTACGAGCAGTACTTC
>-|TRBJ2-7|TRBV2|-
CASTSDRRLSYEQYF
TGTGCCAGCACCTCAGACAGGAGACTTTCCTACGAGCAGTACTTC
>-|TRBJ1-5|TRBV28|-
CASSQERASNQPQHF
TGTGCCAGCAGCCAGGAGAGGGCGAGCAATCAGCCCCAGCATTTT
>-|TRBJ1-4|TRBV7-9|-
CASSLRARGEGEKLFF
TGTGCCAGCAGTCTTCGAGCCCGAGGAGAAGGTGAAAAACTGTTTTTT
>-|TRBJ1-5|TRBV21-1|-
CASSNPKGYQPQHF
TGTGCCAGCAGCAACCCCAAAGGGTATCAGCCCCAGCATTTT
>once|TRBJ2-7|TRBV6-5|-
CATGFDPYEQYF
TGTGCCACCGGGTTCGACCCCTACGAGCAGTACTTC
>-|TRBJ1-1|TRBV10-3|TRBD1
CAISEAGRGTEAFF
TGTGCCATCAGTGAGGCGGGCAGGGGGACTGAAGCTTTCTTT
>-|TRBJ1-1|TRBV5-1|-
CASSRDLSRNTEAFF
TGCGCCAGCAGTAGGGATTTGTCTAGGAACACTGAAGCTTTCTTT
>-|TRBJ2-3|TRBV18|-
CASSPADTQYF
TGTGCCAGCTCACCCGCAGATACGCAGTATTTT
>few|TRBJ1-3|TRBV6-5|-
CASSYQGLSGNTIYF
TGTGCCAGCAGTTACCAAGGCCTCTCTGGAAACACCATATATTTT
>-|TRBJ2-3|TRBV9|-
CASSVEEDTQYF
TGTGCCAGCAGCGTAGAAGAGGATACGCAGTATTTT
>-|TRBJ1-6|TRBV6-6|TRBD1
CASSFGQGDSPLHF
TGTGCCAGCAGTTTCGGACAGGGAGATTCACCCCTCCACTTT
>-|TRBJ2-1|TRBV5-1|-
CASSLAAGAGEQFF
TGCGCCAGCAGCTTGGCCGCGGGGGCGGGTGAGCAGTTCTTC
>-|TRBJ2-5|TRBV30|TRBD1
CAWSVGRGKKETQYF
TGTGCCTGGAGTGTGGGCAGGGGGAAAAAAGAGACCCAGTACTTC
>-|TRBJ2-5|TRBV6-1|-
CASRERWAQYF
TGTGCCAGCAGGGAACGGTGGGCCCAGTACTTC
>-|TRBJ2-3|TRBV4-2|TRBD2
CASSQDLLAGADTQYF
TGTGCCAGCAGCCAAGATTTACTAGCGGGGGCGGATACGCAGTATTTT
>-|TRBJ1-3|TRBV19|-
CASSPWTETTGNTIYF
TGTGCCAGTAGTCCCTGGACAGAAACTACTGGAAACACCATATATTTT
>-|TRBJ1-6|TRBV11-3|-
CASSTGTTNNSPLHF
TGTGCCAGCAGCACCGGGACGACCAATAATTCACCCCTCCACTTT
>once|TRBJ2-5|TRBV28|-
CASTPNQETQYF
TGTGCCAGCACGCCTAACCAAGAGACCCAGTACTTC
>-|TRBJ2-7|TRBV6-1|TRBD1
CASGAAGGEYEQYF
TGTGCCAGCGGAGCGGCAGGGGGCGAGTACGAGCAGTACTTC
>-|TRBJ2-3|TRBV6-6|TRBD2
CASSYVAGGPRDTQYF
TGTGCCAGCAGTTACGTCGCGGGAGGGCCAAGAGATACGCAGTATTTT
>-|TRBJ2-1|TRBV5-1|-
CASSGSSYNEQFF
TGCGCCAGCAGCGGGAGCTCCTACAATGAGCAGTTCTTC
>once|TRBJ2-7|TRBV28|TRBD2
CASSFHLADLSYEQYF
TGTGCCAGCAGTTTCCACCTAGCGGACCTTTCCTACGAGCAGTACTTC
>-|TRBJ1-1|TRBV5-5|-
CASSLRQNTEAFF
TGTGCCAGCAGCTTGAGGCAGAACACTGAAGCTTTCTTT
>-|TRBJ1-1|TRBV18|TRBD1
CASSPGQGAREAFF
TGTGCCAGCTCACCGGGACAGGGGGCTCGGGAAGCTTTCTTT
>-|TRBJ1-4|TRBV7-9|-
CASTTEGEGEKLFF
TGTGCCAGCACTACTGAGGGGGAGGGTGAAAAACTGTTTTTT
>-|TRBJ2-1|TRBV6-4|-
CASSDSTAGEQFF
TGTGCCAGCAGTGACTCGACGGCGGGAGAGCAGTTCTTC
>-|TRBJ1-1|TRBV5-1|-
CASRPTGNTEAFF
TGCGCCAGCAGGCCTACTGGTAACACTGAAGCTTTCTTT